This TCR beta chain originates from a study of blood T cells in healthy people across ages. The sample providers were healthy Caucasian people from Russia, aged roughly 6 to 90. Trimming left V 6 bases short and J 4 bases short, with 15 bases between. Germline lookup yields CDR1 ENHRY and CDR2 SYGVKD. This CDR3 has 14 residues. Overall study results and limits: It was not possible, with unsorted PBMCs, to conclusively compare naive and antigen-experienced cells.

For the second PCR, which ran for about 7 to 11 cycles, a sample-barcoded 5' primer and a J-beta primer mix were used. Any given sample supplied a minimum of 2.5 million CDR3-containing paired-end reads. A single record per CDR3 protein comes from TCRdb applying MiXCR to the 5' RACE reads. The sample gives 780,000 or so distinct CDR3 sequences, approximately 25% of which show up once; 3% to 4.5% is in the top ten. To note about this clonotype: Its cognate antigen is unknown.

The same specimen was also included in a second study, on T cells of mothers and their children. As reported in that work: RNA was extracted, and all of it went into cDNA synthesis at about 1.6 ug per 15 ul.

Specimen: blood. This sequence was found in a boy younger than 18 in good health. The V and J genes are TRBV10-3 and TRBJ2-5; weak D call: TRBD2 (5 bases). The CDR3: CAIRAIEEGETQYF. CDR3 coding DNA: TGTGCCATCAGGGCGATAGAAGAGGGAGAGACCCAGTACTTC.